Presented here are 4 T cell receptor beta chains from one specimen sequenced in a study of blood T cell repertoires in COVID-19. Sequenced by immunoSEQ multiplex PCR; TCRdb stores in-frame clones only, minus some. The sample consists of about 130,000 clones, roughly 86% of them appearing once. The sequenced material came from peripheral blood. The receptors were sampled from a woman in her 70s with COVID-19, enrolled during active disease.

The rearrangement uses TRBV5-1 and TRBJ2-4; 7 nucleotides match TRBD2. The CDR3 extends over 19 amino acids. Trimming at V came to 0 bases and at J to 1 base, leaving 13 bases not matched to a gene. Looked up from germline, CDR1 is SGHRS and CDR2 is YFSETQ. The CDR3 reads CASSLGVRRAGSAKNIQYF. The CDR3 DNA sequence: TGCGCCAGCAGCTTGGGCGTACGGCGAGCGGGGAGTGCCAAAAACATTCAGTACTTC. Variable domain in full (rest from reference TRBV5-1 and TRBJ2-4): KAGVTQTPRYLIKTRGQQVTLSCSPISGHRSVSWYQQTPGQGLQFLFEYFSETQRNKGNFPGRFSGRQFSNSRSEMNVSTLELGDSALYLCASSLGVRRAGSAKNIQYFGAGTRLSVL.

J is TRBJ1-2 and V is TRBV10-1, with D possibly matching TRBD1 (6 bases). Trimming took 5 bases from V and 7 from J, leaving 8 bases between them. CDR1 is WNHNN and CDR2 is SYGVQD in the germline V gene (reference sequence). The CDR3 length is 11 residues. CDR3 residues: CASSHRVGYTF. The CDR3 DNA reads TGCGCCAGCAGTCACAGGGTTGGCTACACCTTC.

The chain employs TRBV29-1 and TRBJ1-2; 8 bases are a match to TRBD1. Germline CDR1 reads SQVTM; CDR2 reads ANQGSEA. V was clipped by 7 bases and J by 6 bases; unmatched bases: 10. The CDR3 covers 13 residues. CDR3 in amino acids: CSASGGLGHGYTF. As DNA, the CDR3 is TGCAGCGCCTCAGGGGGCTTGGGGCATGGCTACACCTTC.

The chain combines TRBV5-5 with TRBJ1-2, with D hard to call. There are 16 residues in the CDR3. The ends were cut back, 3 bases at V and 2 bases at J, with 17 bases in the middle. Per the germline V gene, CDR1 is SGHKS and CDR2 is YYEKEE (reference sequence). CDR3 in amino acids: CASSSPRGVGNYGYTF. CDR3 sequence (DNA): TGTGCCAGCAGCTCCCCCCGCGGGGTGGGAAACTATGGCTACACCTTC. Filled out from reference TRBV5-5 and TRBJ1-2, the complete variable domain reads DAGVTQSPTHLIKTRGQQVTLRCSPISGHKSVSWYQQVLGQGPQFIFQYYEKEERGRGNFPDRFSARQFPNYSSELNVNALLLGDSALYLCASSSPRGVGNYGYTFGSGTRLTVV.